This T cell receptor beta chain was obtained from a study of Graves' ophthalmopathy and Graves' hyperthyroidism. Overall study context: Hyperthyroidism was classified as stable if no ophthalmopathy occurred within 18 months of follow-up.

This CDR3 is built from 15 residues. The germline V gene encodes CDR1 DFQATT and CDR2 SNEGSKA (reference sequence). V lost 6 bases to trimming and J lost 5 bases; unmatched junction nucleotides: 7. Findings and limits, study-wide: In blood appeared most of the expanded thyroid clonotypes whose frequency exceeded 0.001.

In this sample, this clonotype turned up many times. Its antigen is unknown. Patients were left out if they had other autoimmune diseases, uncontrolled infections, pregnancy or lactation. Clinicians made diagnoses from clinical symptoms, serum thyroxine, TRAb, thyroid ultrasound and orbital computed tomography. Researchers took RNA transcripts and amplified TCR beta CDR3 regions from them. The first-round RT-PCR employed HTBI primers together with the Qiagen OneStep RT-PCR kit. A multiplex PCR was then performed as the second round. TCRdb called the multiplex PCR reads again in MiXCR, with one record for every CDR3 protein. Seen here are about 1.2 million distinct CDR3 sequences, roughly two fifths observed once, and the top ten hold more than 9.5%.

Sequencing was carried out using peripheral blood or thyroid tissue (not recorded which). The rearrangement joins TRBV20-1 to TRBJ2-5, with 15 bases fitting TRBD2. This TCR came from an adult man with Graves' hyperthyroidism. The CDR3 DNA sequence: TGCAGTGCCTCAACCGGGACTAGCGGGAGGGAGACCCAGTACTTC. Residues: CSASTGTSGRETQYF.